This T cell receptor (beta chain) was sequenced during a study of blood T cells in healthy people across ages (dated by TCRdb to 2015 to 2017). Regarding the study in general: In model experiments, template switching captured about one uniquely barcoded TCR beta cDNA molecule for every two T cells. Using deep sequencing normalized with unique cDNA molecular identifiers, the study measured how TCR beta repertoire diversity changes with age. The donors were split into four age groups: young (average 16 years), middle-aged (over 35), aged (over 55) and long-lived (under 90). Donors of different ages were randomly distributed across sequencing lanes to avoid experimental bias. Two additional independent replicas of 1 million unique cDNA reads from the same blood draw were analyzed for two donors (one aged 18 to 30 and one aged 80 or older).

From the cysteine through the phenylalanine, the CDR3 covers 15 amino acids. Only the CDR3 portion is preserved as DNA: 45 bases, with reading frame beginning at the first base. Based on the germline V gene (reference sequence), the CDR1 and CDR2 sequences are DFQATT and SNEGSKA. Library creation used 5' RACE. TCRdb records Illumina HiSeq 2500 as the sequencer. The second PCR ran for about 6 to 12 cycles and used a J-beta primer mix along with a sample-barcoded 5' primer. A template-switch 5' adaptor carrying 12 random nucleotides introduced a unique molecular identifier onto each TCR beta cDNA molecule. At least 2.5 million CDR3-containing paired-end reads were obtained from each sample. All of the RNA was converted into first-strand cDNA using the Mint cDNA synthesis kit, with a TRBC-specific oligonucleotide serving as the primer. Following uracil-DNA glycosylase treatment, all cDNA underwent a first 18-cycle PCR with the universal primers M1SS and BC2_uni_R. The original pipeline was this. For normalization, 1 million high-quality reads, each with a distinct molecular identifier, were randomly selected from each sample. Reads with shared molecular identifiers were discarded instead of being binned into consensus sequences. CDR3 identification, clonotype clustering and error correction used MiTCR with a Q25 quality threshold and the strictest error-elimination algorithm. A nonparametric unseen species model with Euler transformation was used to estimate a lower bound on total TCR beta diversity. TCRdb applied fastp at Q25 and MiXCR to the public reads, then kept only in-frame beta chains. Each entry is one CDR3 protein sequence, shown with its most common DNA and genes. For this entry, the V and J calls and clone size follow TCRdb and not the study's own pipeline. This sample is represented by 550,000 to 750,000 distinct CDR3 sequences; around 21% of them were singletons. In total, the top ten clones hold 3% to 4% of the sample.

Summary of the overall study and its limitations: Compared with the aged group, the long-lived group had more naive CD4+ T cells, fewer expanded clones and increased TCR diversity, a pattern suggesting age selection. Conclusive comparison of naive and antigen-experienced compartments was prevented by the profiling of bulk unsorted PBMCs. Observed TCR beta diversity per million T cells fell roughly linearly with age, and a significant reduction was already apparent by age around 40. Estimates of total diversity from one million sequenced T cells were regarded as lower bounds and underestimates. Because donor CMV infection status was unknown, age-related changes in expanded clonotypes were potentially confounded. There was a strong correlation between observed TCR beta diversity and the percentage of naive T cells measured by flow cytometry.

Donors were 39 systemically healthy Caucasian individuals from Russia aged 6 to 90 years. Each donor gave about 11 milliliters of peripheral blood, drawn into EDTA-treated Vacutainer tubes. Ficoll-Paque density-gradient centrifugation was used to isolate PBMCs, with at least 6.5 million obtained per sample. Trizol reagent was used to extract total RNA from PBMCs, with at least 6 micrograms per sample. For every donor, flow cytometry on a PBMC aliquot measured the percentage of naive CD45RAhigh/CD27high T cells. Note on this clonotype: Which antigen it targets is not known. Per-nucleotide qualities are absent, and no much larger clonotype sits a single base away.

This TCR was sampled from a man aged 70-80 years in good health. The chain is assembled from TRBV20-1 and TRBJ2-7; the best D guess is TRBD2, with 6 bases matching. Specimen: blood. The nucleotide sequence reads TGCAATGCAAATCAGTTGGCGGGACGGTGGAGCGAGCAGTACTTC. This gives the protein CNANQLAGRWSEQYF.